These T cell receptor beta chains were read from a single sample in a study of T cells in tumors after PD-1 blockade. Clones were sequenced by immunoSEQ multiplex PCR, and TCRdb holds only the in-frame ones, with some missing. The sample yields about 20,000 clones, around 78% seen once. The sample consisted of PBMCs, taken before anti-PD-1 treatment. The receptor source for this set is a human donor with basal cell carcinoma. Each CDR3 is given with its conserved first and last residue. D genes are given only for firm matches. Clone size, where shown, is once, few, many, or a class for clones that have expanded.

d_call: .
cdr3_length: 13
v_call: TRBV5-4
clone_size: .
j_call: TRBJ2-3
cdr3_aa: CASSLDSLDTQYF
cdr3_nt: TGTGCCAGCAGCCTAGACAGTTTAGATACGCAGTATTTT

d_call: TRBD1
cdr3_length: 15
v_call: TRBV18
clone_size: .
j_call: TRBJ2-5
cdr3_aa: CASSPGQGLQETQYF
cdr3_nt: TGTGCCAGCTCACCGGGACAGGGGCTCCAAGAGACCCAGTACTTC

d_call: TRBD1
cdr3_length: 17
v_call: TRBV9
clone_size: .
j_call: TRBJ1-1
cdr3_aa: CASSVGSGTGADTEAFF
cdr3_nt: TGTGCCAGCAGCGTAGGATCTGGGACAGGGGCGGACACTGAAGCTTTCTTT

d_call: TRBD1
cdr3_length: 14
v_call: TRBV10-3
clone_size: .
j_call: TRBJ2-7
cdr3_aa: CAISESRQGFEQYF
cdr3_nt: TGTGCCATCAGTGAGTCTCGACAGGGCTTCGAGCAGTACTTC

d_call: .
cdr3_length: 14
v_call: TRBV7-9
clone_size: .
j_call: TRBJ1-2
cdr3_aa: CASSLDGRSYGYTF
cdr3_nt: TGTGCCAGCAGCCTGGATGGACGGAGCTATGGCTACACCTTC

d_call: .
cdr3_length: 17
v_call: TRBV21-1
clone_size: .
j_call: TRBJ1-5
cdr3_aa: CASSSLGGVIGNQPQHF
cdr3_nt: TGTGCCAGCAGCTCCCTAGGGGGGGTAATAGGCAATCAGCCCCAGCATTTT

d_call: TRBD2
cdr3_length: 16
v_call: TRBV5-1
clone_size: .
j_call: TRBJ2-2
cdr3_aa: CASSLGLAGNTGELFF
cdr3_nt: TGCGCCAGCAGCTTGGGACTAGCGGGCAACACCGGGGAGCTGTTTTTT

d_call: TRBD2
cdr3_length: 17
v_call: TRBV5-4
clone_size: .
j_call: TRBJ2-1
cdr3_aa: CASSRGTSGSLYNEQFF
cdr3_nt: TGTGCCAGCAGCCGAGGGACTAGCGGGAGTTTATACAATGAGCAGTTCTTC

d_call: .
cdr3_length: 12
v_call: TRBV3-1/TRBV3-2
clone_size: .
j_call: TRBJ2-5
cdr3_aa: CASSQVTETQYF
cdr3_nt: TGTGCCAGCAGCCAAGTTACGGAGACCCAGTACTTC

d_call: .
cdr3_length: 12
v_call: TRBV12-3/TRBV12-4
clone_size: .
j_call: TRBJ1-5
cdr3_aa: CASSLSYEPQHF
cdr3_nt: TGTGCCAGCAGTTTAAGCTATGAGCCCCAGCATTTT

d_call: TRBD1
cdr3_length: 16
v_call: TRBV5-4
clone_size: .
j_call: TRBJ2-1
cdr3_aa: CASSGLRTGESNEQFF
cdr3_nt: TGTGCCAGCAGCGGGCTAAGAACAGGGGAGAGTAATGAGCAGTTCTTC

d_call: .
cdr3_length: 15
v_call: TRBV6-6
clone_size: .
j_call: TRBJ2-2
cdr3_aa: CASSYGDANTGELFF
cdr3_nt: TGTGCCAGCAGTTATGGGGACGCGAACACCGGGGAGCTGTTTTTT

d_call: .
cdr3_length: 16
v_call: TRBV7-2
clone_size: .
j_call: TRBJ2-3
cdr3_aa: CASSLGGSTVADTQYF
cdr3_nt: TGTGCCAGCAGCTTAGGGGGGTCCACTGTTGCAGATACGCAGTATTTT

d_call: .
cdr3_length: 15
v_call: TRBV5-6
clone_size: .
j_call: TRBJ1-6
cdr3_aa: CASSGRGGYNSPLHF
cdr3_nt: TGTGCCAGCAGCGGCCGGGGGGGATATAATTCACCCCTCCACTTT

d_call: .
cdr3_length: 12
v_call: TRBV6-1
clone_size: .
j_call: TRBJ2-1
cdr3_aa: CASSDRYNEQFF
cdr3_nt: TGTGCCAGCAGTGACAGATACAATGAGCAGTTCTTC

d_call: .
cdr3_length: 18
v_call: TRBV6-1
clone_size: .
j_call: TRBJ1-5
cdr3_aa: CASSAFTTGGASNQPQHF
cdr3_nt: TGTGCCAGCAGTGCCTTCACGACGGGGGGCGCGAGCAATCAGCCCCAGCATTTT

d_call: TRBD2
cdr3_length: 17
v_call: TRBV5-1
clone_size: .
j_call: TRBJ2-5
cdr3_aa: CASSSRGLAGVQETQYF
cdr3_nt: TGCGCCAGCAGCTCGAGAGGACTAGCGGGAGTACAAGAGACCCAGTACTTC

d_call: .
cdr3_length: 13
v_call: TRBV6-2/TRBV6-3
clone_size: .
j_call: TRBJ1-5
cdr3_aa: CASSPQQNQPQHF
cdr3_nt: TGTGCCAGCAGTCCGCAACAGAATCAGCCCCAGCATTTT

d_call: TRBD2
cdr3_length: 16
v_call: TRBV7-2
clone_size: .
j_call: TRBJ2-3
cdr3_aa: CASSTTSGGPTDTQYF
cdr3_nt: TGTGCCAGCAGCACCACTAGCGGGGGGCCCACAGATACGCAGTATTTT

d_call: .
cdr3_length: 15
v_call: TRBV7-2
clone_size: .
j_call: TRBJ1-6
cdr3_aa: CASSPRRGPAAPLHF
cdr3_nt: TGTGCCAGCAGCCCGCGACGAGGACCGGCGGCACCCCTCCACTTT

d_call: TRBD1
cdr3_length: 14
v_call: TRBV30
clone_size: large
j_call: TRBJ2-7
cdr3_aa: CAWMETGHSYEQYF
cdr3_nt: TGTGCCTGGATGGAGACAGGGCACTCCTACGAGCAGTACTTC

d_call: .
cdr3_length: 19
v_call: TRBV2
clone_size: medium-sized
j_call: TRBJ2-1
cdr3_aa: CASCDGWARVGSSYNEQFF
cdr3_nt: TGTGCCAGCTGTGATGGGTGGGCGCGGGTGGGGAGCTCCTACAATGAGCAGTTCTTC

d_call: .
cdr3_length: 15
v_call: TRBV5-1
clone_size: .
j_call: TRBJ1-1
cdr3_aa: CASSLASGEGTEAFF
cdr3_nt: TGCGCCAGCAGCTTGGCTTCAGGGGAAGGCACTGAAGCTTTCTTT

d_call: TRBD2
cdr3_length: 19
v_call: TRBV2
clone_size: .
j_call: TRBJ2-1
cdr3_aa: CAPCDGGARAGSSYNEQFF
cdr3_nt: TGTGCCCCCTGTGACGGGGGGGCGCGGGCGGGGAGCTCCTACAATGAGCAGTTCTTC

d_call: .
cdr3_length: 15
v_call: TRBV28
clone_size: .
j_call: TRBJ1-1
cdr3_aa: CASTIGGTRGTEAFF
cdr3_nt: TGTGCCAGCACCATCGGGGGAACGAGGGGCACTGAAGCTTTCTTT

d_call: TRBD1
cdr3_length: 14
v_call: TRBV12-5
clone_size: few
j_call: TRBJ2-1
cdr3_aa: CASGRDSVSNEQFF
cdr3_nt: TGTGCTAGTGGCCGGGACAGCGTCTCCAATGAGCAGTTCTTC

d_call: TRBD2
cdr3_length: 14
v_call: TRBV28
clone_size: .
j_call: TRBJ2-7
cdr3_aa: CASRPGGERGEQYF
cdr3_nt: TGTGCCAGCAGGCCGGGGGGGGAGCGGGGCGAGCAGTACTTC

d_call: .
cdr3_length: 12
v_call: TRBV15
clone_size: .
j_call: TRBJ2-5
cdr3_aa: CATSRGEETQYF
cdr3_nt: TGTGCCACCAGCAGAGGTGAAGAGACCCAGTACTTC

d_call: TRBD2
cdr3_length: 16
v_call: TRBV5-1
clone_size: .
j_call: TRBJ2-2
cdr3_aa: CASSLSAGPNTGELFF
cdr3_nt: TGCGCCAGCAGCTTGTCAGCGGGACCGAACACCGGGGAGCTGTTTTTT

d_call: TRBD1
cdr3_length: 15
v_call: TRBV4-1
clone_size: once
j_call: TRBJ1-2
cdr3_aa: CASSRGQGQNYGYTF
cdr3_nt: TGCGCCAGCAGCCGCGGACAGGGCCAAAACTATGGCTACACCTTC

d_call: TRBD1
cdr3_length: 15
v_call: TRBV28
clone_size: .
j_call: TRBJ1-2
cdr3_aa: CASSLRTGLFYGYTF
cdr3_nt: TGTGCCAGCAGTTTAAGGACAGGGCTTTTCTATGGCTACACCTTC

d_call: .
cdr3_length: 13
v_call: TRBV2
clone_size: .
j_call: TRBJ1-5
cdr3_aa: CASSDWVNQPQHF
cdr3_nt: TGTGCCAGCAGTGATTGGGTGAATCAGCCCCAGCATTTT

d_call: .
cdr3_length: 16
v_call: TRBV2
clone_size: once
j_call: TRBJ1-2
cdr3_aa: CASSGKGGRLLYGYTF
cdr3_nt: TGTGCCAGCAGTGGAAAAGGAGGCAGACTCCTCTATGGCTACACCTTC

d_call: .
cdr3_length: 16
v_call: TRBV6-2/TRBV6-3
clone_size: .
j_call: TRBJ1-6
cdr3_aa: CASSDPRGNYNSPLHF
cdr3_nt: TGTGCCAGCAGTGACCCACGGGGGAACTATAATTCACCCCTCCACTTT

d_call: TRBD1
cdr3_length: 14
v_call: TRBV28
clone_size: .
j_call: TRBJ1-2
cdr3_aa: CASRPGTGSYGYTF
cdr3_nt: TGTGCCAGCAGACCCGGGACAGGGAGCTATGGCTACACCTTC

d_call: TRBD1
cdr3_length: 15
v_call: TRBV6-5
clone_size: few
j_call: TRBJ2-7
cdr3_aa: CASSSVGTGSYEQYF
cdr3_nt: TGTGCCAGCAGTTCTGTTGGGACAGGGTCCTACGAGCAGTACTTC

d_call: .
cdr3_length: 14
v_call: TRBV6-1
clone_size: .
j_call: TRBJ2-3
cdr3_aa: CASSEAVSTDTQYF
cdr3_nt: TGTGCCAGCAGTGAGGCGGTTAGCACAGATACGCAGTATTTT

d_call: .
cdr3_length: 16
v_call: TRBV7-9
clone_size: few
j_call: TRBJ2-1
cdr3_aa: CASSSTPRRPNNEQFF
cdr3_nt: TGTGCCAGCAGCTCCACGCCCCGCAGACCCAACAATGAGCAGTTCTTC

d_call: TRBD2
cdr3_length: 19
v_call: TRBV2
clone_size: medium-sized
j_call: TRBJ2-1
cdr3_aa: CASSDGWAGVGSSYNEQFF
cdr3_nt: TGTGCCAGCAGTGATGGGTGGGCGGGGGTGGGGAGCTCCTACAATGAGCAGTTCTTC

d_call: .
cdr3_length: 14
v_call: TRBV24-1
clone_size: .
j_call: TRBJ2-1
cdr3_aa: CATSDLTVNNEQFF
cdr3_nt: TGTGCCACCAGTGATTTGACGGTTAACAATGAGCAGTTCTTC

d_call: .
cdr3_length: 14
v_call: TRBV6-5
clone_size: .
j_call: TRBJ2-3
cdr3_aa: CASASGDGTDTQYF
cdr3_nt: TGTGCCAGCGCTTCGGGGGACGGCACAGATACGCAGTATTTT

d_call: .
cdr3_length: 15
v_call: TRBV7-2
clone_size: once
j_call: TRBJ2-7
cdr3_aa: CASSLVTGSPSEQYF
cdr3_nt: TGTGCCAGCAGCTTGGTGACCGGGTCCCCCTCGGAGCAGTACTTC

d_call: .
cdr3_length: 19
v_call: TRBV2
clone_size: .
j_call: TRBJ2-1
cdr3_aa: CPSCDGWARVGSSYNEQFF
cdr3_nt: TGTCCCAGCTGTGACGGGTGGGCGCGGGTGGGGAGCTCCTACAATGAGCAGTTCTTC

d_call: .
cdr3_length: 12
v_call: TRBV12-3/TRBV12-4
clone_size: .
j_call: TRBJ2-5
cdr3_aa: CASSLSTETQYF
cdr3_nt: TGTGCCAGCAGTTTATCGACGGAGACCCAGTACTTC

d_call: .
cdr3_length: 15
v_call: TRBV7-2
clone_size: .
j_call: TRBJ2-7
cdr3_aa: CASSLLSVSPSEQYF
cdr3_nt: TGTGCCAGCAGCTTACTTTCGGTCAGTCCTAGCGAGCAGTACTTC

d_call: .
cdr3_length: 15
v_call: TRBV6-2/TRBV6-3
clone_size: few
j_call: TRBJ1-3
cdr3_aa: CASSTDRTSGNTIYF
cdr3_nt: TGTGCCAGCAGCACCGACAGGACCTCTGGAAACACCATATATTTT

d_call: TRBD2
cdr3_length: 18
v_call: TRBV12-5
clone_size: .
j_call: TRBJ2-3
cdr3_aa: CASVKTSGGALSTDTQYF
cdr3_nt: TGTGCTAGTGTCAAAACTAGCGGGGGGGCTCTAAGCACAGATACGCAGTATTTT

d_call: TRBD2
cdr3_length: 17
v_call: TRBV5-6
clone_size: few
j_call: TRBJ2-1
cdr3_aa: CASSPPWGTSPHNEQFF
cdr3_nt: TGTGCCAGCAGCCCCCCCTGGGGGACTAGCCCCCACAATGAGCAGTTCTTC

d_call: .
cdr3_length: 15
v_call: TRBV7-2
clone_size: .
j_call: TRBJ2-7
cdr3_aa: CASSLSGSSSYEQYF
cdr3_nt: TGTGCCAGCAGCTTGAGCGGGTCAAGTAGCTACGAGCAGTACTTC

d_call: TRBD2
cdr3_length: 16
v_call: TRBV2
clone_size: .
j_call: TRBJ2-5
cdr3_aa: CASSRRTSVSGETQYF
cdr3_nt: TGTGCCAGCAGTAGACGGACTAGCGTTTCTGGGGAGACCCAGTACTTC